This T cell receptor beta chain was profiled in a study of shared clonotypes between healthy human individuals. Whole-study findings and limits: Across subsets, estimated richness was generally greater for naive than for memory populations.

CD45RO-negative CD8 cells positively selected for CCR7 made up the naive population, which excluded terminally differentiated effector memory CD45RA+ cells. Data came from immunoSEQ multiplex PCR; TCRdb stores just in-frame clones and leaves some out. The data hold 700,000 to 950,000 clones, with 96% observed a single time. For this clone: Its antigen is unidentified.

Germline CDR1 reads LNHNV; CDR2 reads YYDKDF (reference sequence). V lost 1 base and J 4 bases, leaving 10 bases between the germline ends. The CDR3 has 14 residues. The source of this sequence is a man aged 30 to 39 in good health. Specimen: naive CD8+ T cells sorted from blood. The chain has TRBV15 and TRBJ1-2; D uncertain. The CDR3 region is CATSRGTRIYGYTF. The CDR3 coding sequence is TGTGCCACCAGCAGAGGGACGAGGATCTATGGCTACACCTTC. The variable domain in full, with the rest retrieved from reference TRBV15 and TRBJ1-2, is DAMVIQNPRYQVTQFGKPVTLSCSQTLNHNVMYWYQQKSSQAPKLLFHYYDKDFNNEADTPDNFQSRRPNTSFCFLDIRSPGLGDTAMYLCATSRGTRIYGYTFGSGTRLTVV.